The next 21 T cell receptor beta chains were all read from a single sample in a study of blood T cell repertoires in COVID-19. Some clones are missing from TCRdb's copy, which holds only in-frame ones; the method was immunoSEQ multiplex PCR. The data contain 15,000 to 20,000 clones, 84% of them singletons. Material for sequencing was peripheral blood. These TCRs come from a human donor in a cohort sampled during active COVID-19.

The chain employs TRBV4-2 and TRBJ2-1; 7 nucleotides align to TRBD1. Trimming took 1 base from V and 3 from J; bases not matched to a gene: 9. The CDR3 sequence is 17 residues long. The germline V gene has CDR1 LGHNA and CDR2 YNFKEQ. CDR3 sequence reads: CASSQGGLGQSYNEQFF. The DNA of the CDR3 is TGTGCCAGCAGCCAAGGAGGCCTGGGACAGAGCTACAATGAGCAGTTCTTC.

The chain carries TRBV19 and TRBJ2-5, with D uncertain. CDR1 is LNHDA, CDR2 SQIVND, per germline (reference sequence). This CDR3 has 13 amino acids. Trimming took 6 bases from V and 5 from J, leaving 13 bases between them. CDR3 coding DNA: TGTGCCAGTAGCCCAGGTGCCCGGGAGACCCAGTACTTC. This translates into CASSPGARETQYF.

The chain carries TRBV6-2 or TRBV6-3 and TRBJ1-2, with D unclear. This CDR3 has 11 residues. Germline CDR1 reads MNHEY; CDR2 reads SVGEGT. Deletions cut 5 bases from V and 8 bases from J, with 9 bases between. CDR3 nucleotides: TGTGCCAGCAGTCCCCGGAGGGGCTACACCTTC. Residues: CASSPRRGYTF.

The CDR3 region has the DNA TGTGCCAGCAGTTTTCCGGGACAGGGACCCGGGGAGCTGTTTTTT. It specifies CASSFPGQGPGELFF. V is TRBV28 and J is TRBJ2-2; 9 bases align to TRBD1. From germline, CDR1 is MDHEN and CDR2 SYDVKM. The V segment lost 3 bases and the J segment 6 bases; nucleotides outside the gene matches: 5. This CDR3 spans 15 amino acids.

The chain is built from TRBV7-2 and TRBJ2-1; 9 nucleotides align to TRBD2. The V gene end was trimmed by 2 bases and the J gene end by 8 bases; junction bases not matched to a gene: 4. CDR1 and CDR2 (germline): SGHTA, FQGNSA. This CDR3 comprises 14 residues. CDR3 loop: CASSLLAGRDEQFF. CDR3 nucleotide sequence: TGTGCCAGCAGCTTACTAGCGGGAAGGGATGAGCAGTTCTTC.

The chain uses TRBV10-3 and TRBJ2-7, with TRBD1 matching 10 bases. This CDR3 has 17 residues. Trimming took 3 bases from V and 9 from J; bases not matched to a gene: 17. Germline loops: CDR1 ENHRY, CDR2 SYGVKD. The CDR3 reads CAISETGTGDASSRQYF. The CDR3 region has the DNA TGTGCCATCAGTGAAACGGGGACAGGGGATGCGAGTTCTCGGCAGTACTTC.

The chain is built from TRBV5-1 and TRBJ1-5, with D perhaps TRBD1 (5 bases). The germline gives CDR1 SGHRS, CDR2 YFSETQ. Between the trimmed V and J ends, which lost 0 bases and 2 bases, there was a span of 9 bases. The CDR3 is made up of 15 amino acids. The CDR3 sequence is CASSLDGGGNQPQHF. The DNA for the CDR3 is TGCGCCAGCAGCTTGGATGGGGGGGGCAATCAGCCCCAGCATTTT. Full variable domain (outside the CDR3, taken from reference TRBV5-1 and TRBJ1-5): KAGVTQTPRYLIKTRGQQVTLSCSPISGHRSVSWYQQTPGQGLQFLFEYFSETQRNKGNFPGRFSGRQFSNSRSEMNVSTLELGDSALYLCASSLDGGGNQPQHFGDGTRLSIL.

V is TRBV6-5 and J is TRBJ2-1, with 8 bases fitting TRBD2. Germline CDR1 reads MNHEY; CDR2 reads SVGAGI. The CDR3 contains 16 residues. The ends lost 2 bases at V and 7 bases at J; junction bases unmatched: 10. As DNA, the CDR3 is TGTGCCAGCAGTTACGGCGGGGGGTTCGTATATAATGAGCAGTTCTTC. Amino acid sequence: CASSYGGGFVYNEQFF.

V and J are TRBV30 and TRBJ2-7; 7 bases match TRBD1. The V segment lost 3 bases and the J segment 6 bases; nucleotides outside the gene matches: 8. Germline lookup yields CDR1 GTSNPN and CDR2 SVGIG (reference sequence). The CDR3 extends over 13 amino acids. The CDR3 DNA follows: TGTGCCTGGAGGGGACAGACGCTTGGCGAGCAGTACTTC. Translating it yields CAWRGQTLGEQYF.

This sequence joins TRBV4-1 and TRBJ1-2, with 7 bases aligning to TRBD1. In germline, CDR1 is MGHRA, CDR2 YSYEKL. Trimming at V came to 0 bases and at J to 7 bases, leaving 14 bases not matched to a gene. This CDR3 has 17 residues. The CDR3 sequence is CASSQDSTLRQGGGYTF. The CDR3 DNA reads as TGCGCCAGCAGCCAAGACTCTACTCTAAGACAGGGTGGTGGCTACACCTTC.

CDR3 residues: CASSLTGVRGNTIYF. The CDR3 coding sequence is TGTGCCAGCAGCTTAACAGGGGTCAGAGGAAACACCATATATTTT. The rearrangement joins TRBV7-9 to TRBJ1-3, with 7 bases fitting TRBD1. Losses at the gene ends were 2 bases for V and 4 bases for J; bases not matched to a gene: 5. Looked up from germline, CDR1 is SEHNR and CDR2 is FQNEAQ (reference sequence). The CDR3 spans 15 residues.

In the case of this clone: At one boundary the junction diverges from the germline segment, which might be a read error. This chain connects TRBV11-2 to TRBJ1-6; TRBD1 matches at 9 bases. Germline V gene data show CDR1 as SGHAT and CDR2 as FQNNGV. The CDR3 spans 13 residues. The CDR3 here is CASSLERTGAPFF. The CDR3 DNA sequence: TGTGCCAGCAGCTTAGAAAGGACAGGGGCTCCCTTCTTT.

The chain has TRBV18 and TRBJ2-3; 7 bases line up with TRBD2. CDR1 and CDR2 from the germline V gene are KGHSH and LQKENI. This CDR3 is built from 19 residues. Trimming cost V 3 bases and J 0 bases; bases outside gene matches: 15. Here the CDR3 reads CASSPWREQGGASTDTQYF. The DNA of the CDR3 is TGTGCCAGCTCACCGTGGCGGGAGCAGGGAGGGGCTAGCACAGATACGCAGTATTTT.

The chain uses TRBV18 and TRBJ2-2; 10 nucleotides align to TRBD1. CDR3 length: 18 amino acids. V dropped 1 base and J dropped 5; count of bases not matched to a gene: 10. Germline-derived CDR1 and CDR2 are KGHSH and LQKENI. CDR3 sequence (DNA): TGTGCCAGCTCACCACTCGGGACAGGGGTCGGTTGGACCGGGGAGCTGTTTTTT. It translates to CASSPLGTGVGWTGELFF.

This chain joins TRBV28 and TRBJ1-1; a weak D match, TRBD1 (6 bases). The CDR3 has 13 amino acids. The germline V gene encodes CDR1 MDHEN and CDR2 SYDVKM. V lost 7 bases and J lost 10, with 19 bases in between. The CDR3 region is CASNYRGGQSAFF. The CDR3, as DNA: TGTGCCAGCAATTATAGGGGGGGACAATCAGCTTTCTTT.

The CDR3, as DNA: TGTGCCAGTAGTATTGAGGGGGCGTTAGGTGAGCAGTTCTTC. Translated, it gives CASSIEGALGEQFF. The chain recombines TRBV19 with TRBJ2-1; 7 positions match TRBD1. Germline-derived CDR1 and CDR2 are LNHDA and SQIVND (reference sequence). The V and J ends lost 3 bases and 9 bases, in that order; junction bases with no gene match: 8. The CDR3 is 14 residues long.

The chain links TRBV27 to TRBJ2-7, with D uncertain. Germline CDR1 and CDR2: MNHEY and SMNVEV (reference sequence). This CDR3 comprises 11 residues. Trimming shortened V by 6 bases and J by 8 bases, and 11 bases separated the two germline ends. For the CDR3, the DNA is TGTGCCAGCAGGTACGGTGGTCAGCAGTACTTC. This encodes CASRYGGQQYF.

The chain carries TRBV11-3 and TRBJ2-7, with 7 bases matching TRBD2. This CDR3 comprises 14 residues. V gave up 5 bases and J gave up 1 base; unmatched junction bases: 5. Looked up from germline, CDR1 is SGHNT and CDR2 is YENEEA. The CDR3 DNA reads TGTGCCAGCAGCCCCACTAGCGTGTCCTACGAGCAGTACTTC. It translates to CASSPTSVSYEQYF.

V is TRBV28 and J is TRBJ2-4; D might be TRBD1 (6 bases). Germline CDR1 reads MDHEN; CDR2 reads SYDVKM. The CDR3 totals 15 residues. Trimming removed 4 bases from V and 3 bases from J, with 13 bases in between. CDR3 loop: CASSSQGSVKNIQYF. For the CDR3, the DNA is TGTGCCAGCAGTTCACAGGGTTCAGTCAAAAACATTCAGTACTTC.

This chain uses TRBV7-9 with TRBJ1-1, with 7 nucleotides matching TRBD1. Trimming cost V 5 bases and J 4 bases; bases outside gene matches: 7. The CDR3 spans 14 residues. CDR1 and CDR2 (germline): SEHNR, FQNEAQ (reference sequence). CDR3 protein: CASSNRGHGTEAFF. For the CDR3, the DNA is TGTGCCAGCAGCAACAGGGGCCACGGCACTGAAGCTTTCTTT. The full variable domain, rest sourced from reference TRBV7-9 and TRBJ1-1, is DTGVSQNPRHKITKRGQNVTFRCDPISEHNRLYWYRQTLGQGPEFLTYFQNEAQLEKSRLLSDRFSAERPKGSFSTLEIQRTEQGDSAMYLCASSNRGHGTEAFFGQGTRLTVV.

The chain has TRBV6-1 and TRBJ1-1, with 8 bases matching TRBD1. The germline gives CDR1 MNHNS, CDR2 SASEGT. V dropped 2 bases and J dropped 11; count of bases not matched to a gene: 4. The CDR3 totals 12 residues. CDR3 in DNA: TGTGCCAGCAGTGAACCAGGGGGCAGGGCTTTCTTT. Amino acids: CASSEPGGRAFF.